Each of the 25 T cell receptor beta chains below was sequenced from the same sample in a study of CD8+CD57+ T cells in acquired aplastic anemia. The template for TCR beta VDJ and CDR3 sequence profiling was genomic DNA. One entry per CDR3 protein results from TCRdb running MiXCR on the reads. The sample yields some 200,000 distinct CDR3 sequences, roughly 57% seen once. Sequenced: sorted CD4+, CD8+, or CD8+CD57+ T cells (not recorded which) from PBMCs. The source of these receptors is a human donor in good health.

The chain couples TRBV10-3 to TRBJ1-3; 7 bases match TRBD1. The germline V gene encodes CDR1 ENHRY and CDR2 SYGVKD. After removal of 6 bases from V and 2 bases from J, the junction contained 10 bases not matched to a gene. This CDR3 has 16 amino acids. This chain's CDR3 is CAIRLRQGSAGNTIYF. The CDR3 DNA follows: TGTGCCATCAGGCTAAGACAGGGTTCTGCTGGAAACACCATATATTTT.

There are many counts of this clonotype. V is TRBV11-2 and J is TRBJ2-1; possible D gene TRBD2, 5 bases. CDR1 and CDR2 from the germline V gene are SGHAT and FQNNGV. The CDR3 spans 16 residues. Trimming removed 1 base at V and 3 bases at J, with 13 bases between. The CDR3 reads CASSLGGGSHYNEQFF. CDR3 nucleotides: TGTGCCAGCAGCTTAGGGGGTGGGAGTCACTACAATGAGCAGTTCTTC.

The table lists this clonotype with many counts. The J gene is TRBJ2-7, the V gene TRBV7-9; TRBD1 matches 10 bases. CDR3 length: 15 amino acids. J was trimmed by 3 bases and V by 3 bases; bases with no gene match: 5. CDR1 is SEHNR and CDR2 is FQNEAQ in the germline V gene (reference sequence). CDR3 sequence (DNA): TGTGCCAGCAGCTTGGTGGGACAGGGGAGCTACGAGCAGTACTTC. Translation: CASSLVGQGSYEQYF.

CDR3 amino acids: CASSVAGDVHEQYF. The CDR3 region has the DNA TGTGCCAGCAGCGTAGCAGGGGACGTACACGAGCAGTACTTC. The chain carries TRBV9 and TRBJ2-7; a weak D match, TRBD1 (6 bases). Germline loops: CDR1 SGDLS, CDR2 YYNGEE. V was cut by 0 bases and J by 5 bases, with 12 bases left in between. The CDR3 length is 14 residues.

This clonotype was seen ten or more times. The chain has TRBV5-1 and TRBJ1-1, with 11 bases fitting TRBD1. Trimming cost V 3 bases and J 5 bases; bases outside gene matches: 3. Germline loops: CDR1 SGHRS, CDR2 YFSETQ. This CDR3 contains 14 residues. The CDR3 region is CASSWTGGRTEAFF. The CDR3 DNA reads as TGCGCCAGCAGCTGGACAGGGGGCAGGACTGAAGCTTTCTTT. The complete variable domain, with remaining parts taken from reference TRBV5-1 and TRBJ1-1, reads KAGVTQTPRYLIKTRGQQVTLSCSPISGHRSVSWYQQTPGQGLQFLFEYFSETQRNKGNFPGRFSGRQFSNSRSEMNVSTLELGDSALYLCASSWTGGRTEAFFGQGTRLTVV.

The DNA for the CDR3 is TGCAGTGCTAGGGCAGCGTACAATCAGCCCCAGCATTTT. Translating gives CSARAAYNQPQHF. The rearrangement links TRBV20-1 to TRBJ1-5; D remains ambiguous. The CDR3 covers 13 residues. V dropped 3 bases and J dropped 3 bases, with 9 bases sitting between them. Germline-derived CDR1 and CDR2 are DFQATT and SNEGSKA (reference sequence).

This clonotype has more than one count but fewer than ten. The chain joins TRBV12-3 or TRBV12-4 to TRBJ2-1; 10 bases agree with TRBD2. V trimming: 8 bases; J trimming: 2 bases; junction bases outside the gene matches: 3. This CDR3 is built from 14 residues. CDR3 in amino acids: CASGSGGPYNEQFF. CDR3 nucleotides: TGTGCCAGCGGTAGCGGGGGGCCCTACAATGAGCAGTTCTTC.

V usage is TRBV10-3 and J usage is TRBJ1-6, with D tentatively TRBD1 (6 bases). Germline-derived CDR1 and CDR2 are ENHRY and SYGVKD. Trimming left V 4 bases short and J 6 bases short, with 10 bases between. This CDR3 region has 14 residues. The CDR3 loop reads CAISAGQRNSPLHF. The CDR3 DNA reads as TGTGCCATCAGTGCAGGACAGCGTAATTCACCCCTCCACTTT.

This rearrangement joins TRBV7-3 to TRBJ2-6, with TRBD1 as a possible D gene (6 bases). Trimming removed 5 bases from V and 0 bases from J, with 20 bases in between. Germline V gene lookup returns CDR1 SGHTA and CDR2 FQGTGA. The length of the CDR3 is 19 residues. The CDR3 protein is CASSHSGQGRYSGANVLTF. Here the CDR3 DNA reads TGTGCCAGCAGCCACTCAGGCCAGGGGCGATACTCTGGGGCCAACGTCCTGACTTTC.

The V and J genes are TRBV20-1 and TRBJ2-7; tentatively, D is TRBD2 (6 bases). The V gene's germline CDR1 is DFQATT and CDR2 SNEGSKA (reference sequence). The V gene lost 6 bases and the J gene lost 2 bases, with 29 bases spanning the gap. CDR3 length equals 18 residues. CDR3: CSASSHTGSPAGTYEQYF. The CDR3 nucleotides are TGCAGTGCCAGCAGCCATACCGGGAGCCCGGCGGGGACCTACGAGCAGTACTTC.

The chain joins TRBV9 to TRBJ1-6; unclear D gene. The germline gives CDR1 SGDLS, CDR2 YYNGEE. V gave up 3 bases and J gave up 9 bases, with 13 bases separating them. This CDR3 has 14 amino acids. DNA for the CDR3: TGTGCCAGCAGCGATGGAGACCAAAGTTCACCCCTCCACTTT. The encoded protein is CASSDGDQSSPLHF.

Notes on this clonotype: A much bigger clone sits one base away, suggesting this may be a read error. V is TRBV6-5 and J is TRBJ2-2; 8 bases agree with TRBD1. V was clipped by 8 bases and J by 1 base; unmatched bases: 6. The CDR3 loop spans 15 amino acids. Germline V gene sequence: CDR1 MNHEY, CDR2 SVGAGI. CDR3 in amino acids: CASGSTGGNTGELFF. The DNA of the CDR3 is TGTGCCAGCGGTAGCACAGGGGGGAACACCGGGGAGCTGTTTTTT.

This clonotype was observed a handful of times. The chain couples TRBV28 to TRBJ2-2; 8 nucleotides line up with TRBD2. The CDR3 has 18 residues. V was pared by 3 bases and J by 0 bases, with 9 bases of the junction left unmatched. Germline values: CDR1 MDHEN, CDR2 SYDVKM. CDR3 in DNA: TGTGCCAGCAGTTTGGCTCCGACTAGCGCTACGAACACCGGGGAGCTGTTTTTT. This encodes CASSLAPTSATNTGELFF.

The CDR3 region is CASSIQASSTDTQYF. The CDR3 region has the DNA TGTGCCAGCAGCATTCAGGCGTCTAGCACAGATACGCAGTATTTT. The chain employs TRBV7-9 and TRBJ2-3, with D hard to call. Germline CDR1 and CDR2: SEHNR and FQNEAQ (reference sequence). The CDR3 has 15 residues. V lost 5 bases and J 0 bases, leaving 12 bases between the germline ends.

Concerning this clonotype: At one end the junction does not follow the germline gene, possibly because of a read error. The chain employs TRBV7-2 and TRBJ1-2; perhaps TRBD1 as D (5 bases). Per the germline V gene, CDR1 is SGHTA and CDR2 is FQGNSA. The CDR3 has 15 residues. For the CDR3, the DNA is TGTGCCTGCAGCTTAGACGGACAACGGAACTATGGCTACACCTTC. As protein: CACSLDGQRNYGYTF.

CDR3 bases: TGTGCCAGCAGCTTTACTAGCGGGAGGGCCTTTGAGCAGTTCTTC. Translated, it gives CASSFTSGRAFEQFF. The genes are TRBV7-2 and TRBJ2-1; 13 bases align to TRBD2. Germline trimming cut 3 bases from V and 9 bases from J; bases unmatched to any gene: 5. The CDR3 runs to 15 residues. Germline V gene lookup returns CDR1 SGHTA and CDR2 FQGNSA.

The chain uses TRBV25-1 and TRBJ1-4; a weak D match, TRBD1 (5 bases). V was shortened by 6 bases and J by 6 bases, with 17 bases between the two germline ends. In germline, CDR1 is MGHDK, CDR2 SYGVNS. The CDR3 length is 15 residues. DNA for the CDR3: TGTGCCAGCAGCCCTAACGGGGCTGAGGATGAAAAACTGTTTTTT. Protein: CASSPNGAEDEKLFF. The whole variable domain, filled in from reference TRBV25-1 and TRBJ1-4, reads EADIYQTPRYLVIGTGKKITLECSQTMGHDKMYWYQQDPGMELHLIHYSYGVNSTEKGDLSSESTVSRIRTEHFPLTLESARPSHTSQYLCASSPNGAEDEKLFFGSGTQLSVL.

The CDR3 sequence is CASSRARTGRETQYF. Written as DNA, the CDR3 is TGTGCCAGCAGCCGGGCCCGGACAGGGAGAGAGACCCAGTACTTC. The V and J genes are TRBV14 and TRBJ2-5; 8 bases fit TRBD1. The ends lost 4 bases at V and 4 bases at J; junction bases unmatched: 8. Germline V gives CDR1 SGHDN, CDR2 FVKESK. The CDR3 length is 15 residues.

V gene TRBV7-2 combines with J gene TRBJ2-2, with D hard to call. This CDR3 region has 16 residues. Trimming removed 0 bases from V and 4 bases from J, with 12 bases in between. The V gene's germline CDR1 is SGHTA and CDR2 FQGNSA. The CDR3 here is CASSLAQVSSTGELFF. CDR3 sequence (DNA): TGTGCCAGCAGCTTAGCTCAGGTTTCATCCACCGGGGAGCTGTTTTTT.

The J gene is TRBJ1-3, the V gene TRBV19; D is uncertain. This CDR3 has 12 amino acids. V lost 7 bases, J lost 4 bases, and 8 bases lay in between. Germline V gene lookup returns CDR1 LNHDA and CDR2 SQIVND (reference sequence). The CDR3 DNA reads TGTGCCAGTACCTCCTACGGAAACACCATATATTTT. Translation gives CASTSYGNTIYF.

About this clonotype: Because it lacks the conserved phenylalanine or tryptophan at the end, this CDR3 is likely a read error. Because the CDR3's place on the DNA is in doubt, the DNA is left out and the CDR3 is given as listed by TCRdb. The J gene is TRBJ1-1, the V gene TRBV3-1; the DNA was not used to check the table's D call, TRBD1. The CDR3 adds up to 18 amino acids, both ends counted. Germline values: CDR1 LGHDT, CDR2 YNNKEL (reference sequence). The CDR3: CASSQDPQGFGANTEAFL.

The V gene is TRBV25-1, the J gene TRBJ2-1, with 8 bases that match TRBD2. Germline V gives CDR1 MGHDK, CDR2 SYGVNS. There are 13 residues in the CDR3. The V and J ends lost 7 bases and 6 bases, in that order; junction bases with no gene match: 5. CDR3 DNA: TGTGCCAGCAAGGGACTAGGAGTCAATGAGCAGTTCTTC. As protein: CASKGLGVNEQFF. The variable domain in full, with the rest retrieved from reference TRBV25-1 and TRBJ2-1, is EADIYQTPRYLVIGTGKKITLECSQTMGHDKMYWYQQDPGMELHLIHYSYGVNSTEKGDLSSESTVSRIRTEHFPLTLESARPSHTSQYLCASKGLGVNEQFFGPGTRLTVL.

The chain recombines TRBV7-2 with TRBJ2-3; no clear D gene. With 3 bases removed from V and 1 base from J, the gap between germline ends came to 14 bases. Germline V CDR1 and CDR2: SGHTA, FQGNSA. The CDR3 is 16 amino acids. The CDR3 spells CASSFLPLARTDTQYF. The DNA of the CDR3 is TGTGCCAGCAGCTTCCTCCCCCTGGCGCGCACAGATACGCAGTATTTT.

The chain uses TRBV2 and TRBJ1-2; weak D call: TRBD1 (6 bases). CDR3 length: 15 residues. Germline V CDR1 and CDR2: SNHLY, FYNNEI. V was trimmed by 6 bases and J by 0 bases, leaving 14 bases between them. CDR3 coding DNA: TGTGCCAGCAGCTTAGACCCAGGGGCTAACTATGGCTACACCTTC. This translates into CASSLDPGANYGYTF. Together with reference TRBV2 and TRBJ1-2, the CDR3 gives the full variable domain: EPEVTQTPSHQVTQMGQEVILRCVPISNHLYFYWYRQILGQKVEFLVSFYNNEISEKSEIFDDQFSVERPDGSNFTLKIRSTKLEDSAMYFCASSLDPGANYGYTFGSGTRLTVV.

The chain uses TRBV20-1 and TRBJ1-6, with D perhaps TRBD1 (6 bases). Trimming took 6 bases from V and 5 from J, leaving 26 bases between them. This CDR3 has 18 amino acids. The V gene's germline CDR1 is DFQATT and CDR2 SNEGSKA (reference sequence). CDR3 in DNA: TGCAGTGCGAGATCTCATAGGAGGGACACTCGGGATAATTCACCCCTCCACTTT. This encodes CSARSHRRDTRDNSPLHF.